The sequence of this TCR beta chain was determined in a study of cytomegalovirus exposure and HLA in healthy donors. Study-level information: Across almost 400 genotyped donors, 81% landed in the Caucasian-associated ancestry cluster.

Study results and limitations: Sequencing likely generated an artifact that appeared as a cluster of highly shared sequence variants. A further, later analysis showed that HLA-associated TCR beta chains (compared with equally common others) were more clonally expanded. A later analysis linked around 15,000 TCR beta sequences to HLA alleles at 0.05 false discovery rate.

PCR used 60 Vbeta primers and 13 Jbeta primers. Measured with immunoSEQ multiplex PCR; TCRdb has only the in-frame clones, and not every one. The sample has 150,000 to 200,000 clones, 78% seen once. A word on this clone: The antigen remains unidentified.

Germline values: CDR1 SGHDT, CDR2 YYEEEE. The CDR3 sequence is 13 residues long. Trimming stripped 2 bases from V and 8 bases from J, with 13 bases between. This receptor was taken from a woman aged 30 to 39 in good health and CMV-seropositive. This chain links TRBV5-6 with TRBJ1-2; no reliable D call. The specimen sequenced was PBMCs. CDR3 in amino acids: CASSFPGKRGYTF. CDR3 nucleotides: TGTGCCAGCAGCTTCCCGGGGAAGCGGGGCTACACCTTC.